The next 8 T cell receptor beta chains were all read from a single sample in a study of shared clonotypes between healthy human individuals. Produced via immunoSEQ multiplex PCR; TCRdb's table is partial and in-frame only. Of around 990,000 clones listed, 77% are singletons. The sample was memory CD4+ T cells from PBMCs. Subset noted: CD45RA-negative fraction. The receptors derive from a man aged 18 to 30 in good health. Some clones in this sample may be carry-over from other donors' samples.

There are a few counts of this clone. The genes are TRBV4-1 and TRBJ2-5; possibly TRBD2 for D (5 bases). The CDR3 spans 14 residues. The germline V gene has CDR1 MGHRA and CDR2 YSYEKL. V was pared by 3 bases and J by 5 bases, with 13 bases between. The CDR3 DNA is TGCGCCAGCAGCCAGAGCGGTAGCGATGAGACCCAGTACTTC. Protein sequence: CASSQSGSDETQYF.

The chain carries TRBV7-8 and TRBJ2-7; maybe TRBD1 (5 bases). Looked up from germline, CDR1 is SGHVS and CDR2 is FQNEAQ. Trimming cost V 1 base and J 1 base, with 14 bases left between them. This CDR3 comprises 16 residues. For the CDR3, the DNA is TGTGCCAGCAGCTTAGGGGGCCAGGTGGGGTCCTACGAGCAGTACTTC. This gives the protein CASSLGGQVGSYEQYF.

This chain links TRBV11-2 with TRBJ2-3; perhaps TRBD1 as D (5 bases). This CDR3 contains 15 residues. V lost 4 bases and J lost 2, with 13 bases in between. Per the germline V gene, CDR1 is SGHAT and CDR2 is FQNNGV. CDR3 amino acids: CASSSGLLYTDTQYF. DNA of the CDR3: TGTGCCAGCAGCTCAGGGCTACTATACACAGATACGCAGTATTTT.

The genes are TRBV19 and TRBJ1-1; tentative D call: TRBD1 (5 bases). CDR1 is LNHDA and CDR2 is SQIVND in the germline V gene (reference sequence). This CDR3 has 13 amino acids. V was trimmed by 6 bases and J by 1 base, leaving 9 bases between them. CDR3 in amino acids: CASSVRGNTEAFF. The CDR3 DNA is TGTGCCAGTAGCGTAAGGGGGAACACTGAAGCTTTCTTT.

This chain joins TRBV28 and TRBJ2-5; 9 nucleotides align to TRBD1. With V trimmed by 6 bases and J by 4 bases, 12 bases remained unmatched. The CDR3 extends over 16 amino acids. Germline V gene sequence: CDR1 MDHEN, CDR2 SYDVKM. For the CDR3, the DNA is TGTGCCAGCAGCATCTGGGGACAGGGAGGTTCAGAGACCCAGTACTTC. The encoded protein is CASSIWGQGGSETQYF.

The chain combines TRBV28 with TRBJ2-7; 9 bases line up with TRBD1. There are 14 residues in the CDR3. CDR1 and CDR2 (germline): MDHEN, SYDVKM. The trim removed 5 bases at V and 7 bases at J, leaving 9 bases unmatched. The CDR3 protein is CASSPAGTGWEQYF. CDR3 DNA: TGTGCCAGCAGTCCCGCCGGGACAGGGTGGGAGCAGTACTTC.

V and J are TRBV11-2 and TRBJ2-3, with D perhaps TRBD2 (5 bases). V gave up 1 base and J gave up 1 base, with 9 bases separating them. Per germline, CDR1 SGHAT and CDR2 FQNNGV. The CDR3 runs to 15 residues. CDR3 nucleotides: TGTGCCAGCAGCTTAGCGGGATTGGGCACAGATACGCAGTATTTT. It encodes CASSLAGLGTDTQYF.

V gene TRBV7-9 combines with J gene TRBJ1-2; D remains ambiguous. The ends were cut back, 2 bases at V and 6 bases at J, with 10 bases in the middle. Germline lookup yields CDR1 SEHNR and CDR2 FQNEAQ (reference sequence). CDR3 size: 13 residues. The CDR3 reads CASSLTGENGYTF. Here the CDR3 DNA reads TGTGCCAGCAGCTTAACGGGTGAAAATGGCTACACCTTC.